This TCR beta chain was sequenced for a study of cytomegalovirus exposure and HLA in healthy donors. CDR3 size: 14 residues. Germline V CDR1 and CDR2: MNHNS, SASEGT. Trimming stripped 5 bases from V and 8 bases from J, with 18 bases between. A multiplex PCR was run with 60 Vbeta primers and 13 Jbeta primers. TCRdb keeps only in-frame clones here, not all; method: immunoSEQ multiplex PCR. This table has roughly 150,000 clones, more than 75% appearing once. This receptor was identified in a young woman in good health and CMV-seronegative. V is TRBV6-1 and J is TRBJ1-2; D is ambiguous. The sample was PBMCs. In DNA form, the CDR3 reads TGTGCCAGCAGTCGAAGGGAGGACTCGGGGGGCTACACCTTC. Translating it yields CASSRREDSGGYTF.